The following is a T cell receptor (beta chain) sequence with its context. Its antigen is undetermined. V shed 6 bases, J shed 14 bases, and the junction held 10 bases outside the gene matches. The length of the CDR3 is 13 residues. CDR1 and CDR2 (germline): WSHSY, SAAADI. Method: immunoSEQ multiplex PCR; TCRdb's copy keeps in-frame clones and lacks some. The sample carries 55,000 to 70,000 clones, 65% to 85% recorded once. The data belong to a study of OX40 agonist ivuxolimab in advanced cancers. Study summary: Every 2 weeks, ivuxolimab was infused into the patients intravenously at between 0.01 and 10 mg/kg. From about 23 to 85 years was the age range, with a mean of around 54 years, and approximately 80% were male. Melanoma, hepatocellular carcinoma, head and neck or renal cell cancer occurred in dose-escalation patients.

Whole-study results and caveats: In the 0.1 to 3.0 mg/kg range, CD4+ and CD8+ blood T cells had expanded clonally by week 6.

The gene calls are TRBV10-2 and TRBJ1-5, with 10 bases that match TRBD1. Sample: CD4+ or CD8+ T cells sorted from blood, taken in a trial of the OX40 agonist ivuxolimab. This receptor was obtained from an adult with an advanced solid tumor such as melanoma, head and neck, liver or kidney cancer. The CDR3 coding sequence is TGCGCCAGCAGCGAAATGGGACAGGGGTCAGAGCATTTT. This gives the protein CASSEMGQGSEHF.